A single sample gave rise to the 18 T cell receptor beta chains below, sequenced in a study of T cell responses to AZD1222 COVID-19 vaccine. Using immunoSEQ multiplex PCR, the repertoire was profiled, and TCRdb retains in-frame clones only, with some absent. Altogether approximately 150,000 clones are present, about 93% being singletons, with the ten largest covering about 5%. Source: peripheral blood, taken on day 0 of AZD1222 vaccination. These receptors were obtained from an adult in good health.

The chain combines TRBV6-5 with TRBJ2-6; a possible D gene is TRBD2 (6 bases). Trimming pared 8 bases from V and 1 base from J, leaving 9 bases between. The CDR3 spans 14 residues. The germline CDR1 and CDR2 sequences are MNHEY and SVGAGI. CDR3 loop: CASSRESGANVLTF. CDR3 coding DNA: TGTGCCAGCTCTCGGGAGTCTGGGGCCAACGTCCTGACTTTC.

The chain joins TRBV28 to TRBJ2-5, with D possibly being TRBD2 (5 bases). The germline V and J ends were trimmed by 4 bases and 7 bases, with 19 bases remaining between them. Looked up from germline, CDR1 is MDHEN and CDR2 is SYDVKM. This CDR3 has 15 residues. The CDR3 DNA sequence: TGTGCCAGCAGTTCCTCCCCCATAGGAGGCGGGACCCAGTACTTC. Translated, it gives CASSSSPIGGGTQYF.

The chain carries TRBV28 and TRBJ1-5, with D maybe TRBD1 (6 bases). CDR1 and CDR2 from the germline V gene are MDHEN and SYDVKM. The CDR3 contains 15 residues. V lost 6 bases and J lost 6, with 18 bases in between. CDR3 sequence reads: CASRDPGVGGQPQHF. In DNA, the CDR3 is TGTGCCAGCAGAGACCCAGGGGTGGGGGGTCAGCCCCAGCATTTT.

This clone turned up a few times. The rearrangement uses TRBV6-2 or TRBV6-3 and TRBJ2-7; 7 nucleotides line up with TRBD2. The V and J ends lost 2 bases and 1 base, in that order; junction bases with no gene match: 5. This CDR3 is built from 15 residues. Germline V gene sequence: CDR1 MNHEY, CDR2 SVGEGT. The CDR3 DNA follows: TGTGCCAGCAGTTACGGGACTAAGGGATCCTACGAGCAGTACTTC. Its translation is CASSYGTKGSYEQYF.

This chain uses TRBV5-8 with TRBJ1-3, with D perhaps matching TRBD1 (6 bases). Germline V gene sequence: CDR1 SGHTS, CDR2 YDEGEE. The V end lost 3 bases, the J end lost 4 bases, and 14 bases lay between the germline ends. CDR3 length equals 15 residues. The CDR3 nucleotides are TGTGCCAGCAGCTGGGGGACACTTTCAGGAAACACCATATATTTT. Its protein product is CASSWGTLSGNTIYF.

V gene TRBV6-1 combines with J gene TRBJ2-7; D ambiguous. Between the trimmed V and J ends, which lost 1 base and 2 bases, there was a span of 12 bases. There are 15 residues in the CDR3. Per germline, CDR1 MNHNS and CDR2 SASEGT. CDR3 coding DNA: TGTGCCAGCAGTGAAGGGGCAGCCCCGACCTACGAGCAGTACTTC. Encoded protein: CASSEGAAPTYEQYF.

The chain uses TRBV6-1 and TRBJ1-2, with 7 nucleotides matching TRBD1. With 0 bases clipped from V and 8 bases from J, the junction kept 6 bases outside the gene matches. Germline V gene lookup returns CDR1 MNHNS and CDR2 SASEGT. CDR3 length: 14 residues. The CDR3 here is CASSEARQGQGYTF. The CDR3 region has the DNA TGTGCCAGCAGTGAAGCGAGACAGGGTCAGGGCTACACCTTC.

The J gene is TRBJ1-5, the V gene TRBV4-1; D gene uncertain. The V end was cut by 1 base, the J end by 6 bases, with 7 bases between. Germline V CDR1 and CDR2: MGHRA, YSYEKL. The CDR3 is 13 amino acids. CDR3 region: CASSQVLGQPQHF. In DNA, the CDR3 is TGCGCCAGCAGCCAAGTTTTAGGTCAGCCCCAGCATTTT.

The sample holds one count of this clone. The CDR3 loop reads CASSLALGSGNTIYF. In DNA form, the CDR3 reads TGTGCCAGCAGCTTGGCCCTGGGCTCAGGAAACACCATATATTTT. The chain has TRBV5-5 and TRBJ1-3; D not certain. The V end lost 0 bases, the J end lost 4 bases, and 11 bases lay between the germline ends. The CDR3 covers 15 residues. Germline V gives CDR1 SGHKS, CDR2 YYEKEE (reference sequence).

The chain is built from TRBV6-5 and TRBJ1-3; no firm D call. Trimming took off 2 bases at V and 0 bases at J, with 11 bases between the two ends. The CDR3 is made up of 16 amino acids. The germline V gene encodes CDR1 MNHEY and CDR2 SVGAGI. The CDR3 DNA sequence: TGTGCCAGCAGTTACGATGGAGCCTACTCTGGAAACACCATATATTTT. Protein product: CASSYDGAYSGNTIYF.

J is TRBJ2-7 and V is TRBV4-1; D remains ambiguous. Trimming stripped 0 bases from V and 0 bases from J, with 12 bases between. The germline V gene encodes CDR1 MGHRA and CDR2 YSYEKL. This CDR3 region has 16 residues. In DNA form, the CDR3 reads TGCGCCAGCAGCCAAGACGCAGACGGTAGCTCCTACGAGCAGTACTTC. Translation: CASSQDADGSSYEQYF.

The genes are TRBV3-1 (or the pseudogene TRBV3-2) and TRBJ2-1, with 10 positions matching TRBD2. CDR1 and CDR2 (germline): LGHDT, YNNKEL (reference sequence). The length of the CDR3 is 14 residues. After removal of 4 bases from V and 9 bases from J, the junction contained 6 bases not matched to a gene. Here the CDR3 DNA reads TGTGCCAGCAGCCTTAGCGGGGGGATGGGTGAGCAGTTCTTC. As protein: CASSLSGGMGEQFF.

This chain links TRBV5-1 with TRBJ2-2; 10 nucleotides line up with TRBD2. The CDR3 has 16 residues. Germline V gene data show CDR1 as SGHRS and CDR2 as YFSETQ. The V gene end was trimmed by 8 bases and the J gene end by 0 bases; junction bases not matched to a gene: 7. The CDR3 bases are TGCGCCAGTCATCAACTAGCGGGGTCGAACACCGGGGAGCTGTTTTTT. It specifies CASHQLAGSNTGELFF.

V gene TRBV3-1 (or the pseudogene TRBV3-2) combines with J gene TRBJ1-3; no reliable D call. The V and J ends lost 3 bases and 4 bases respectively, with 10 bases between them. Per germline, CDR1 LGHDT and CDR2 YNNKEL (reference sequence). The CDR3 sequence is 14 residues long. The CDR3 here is CASSQGLHGNTIYF. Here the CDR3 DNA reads TGTGCCAGCAGCCAGGGATTACACGGAAACACCATATATTTT.

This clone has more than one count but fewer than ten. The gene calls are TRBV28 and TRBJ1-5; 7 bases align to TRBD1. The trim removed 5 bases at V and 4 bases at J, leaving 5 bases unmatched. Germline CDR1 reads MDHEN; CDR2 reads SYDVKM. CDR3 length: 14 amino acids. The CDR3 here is CASSPPTGNQPQHF. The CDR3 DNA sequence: TGTGCCAGCAGTCCCCCGACAGGGAATCAGCCCCAGCATTTT.

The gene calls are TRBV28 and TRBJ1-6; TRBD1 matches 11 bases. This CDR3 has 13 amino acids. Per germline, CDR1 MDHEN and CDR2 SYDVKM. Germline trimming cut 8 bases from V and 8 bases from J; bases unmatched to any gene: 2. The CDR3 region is CASRTGGHSPLHF. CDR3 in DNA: TGTGCCAGCCGGACAGGGGGCCATTCACCCCTCCACTTT.

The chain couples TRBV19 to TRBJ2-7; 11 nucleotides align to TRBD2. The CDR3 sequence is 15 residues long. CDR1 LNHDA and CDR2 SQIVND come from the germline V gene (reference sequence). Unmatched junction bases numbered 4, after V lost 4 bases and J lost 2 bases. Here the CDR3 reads CASSSTSGGTYEQYF. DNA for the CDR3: TGTGCCAGTAGTAGTACTAGCGGGGGCACCTACGAGCAGTACTTC.

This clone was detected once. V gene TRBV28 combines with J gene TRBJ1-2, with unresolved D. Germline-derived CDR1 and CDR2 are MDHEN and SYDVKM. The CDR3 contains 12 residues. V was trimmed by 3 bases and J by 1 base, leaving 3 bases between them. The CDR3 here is CASSFDNYGYTF. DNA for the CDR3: TGTGCCAGCAGTTTCGATAACTATGGCTACACCTTC.